Listed below are T cell receptor beta chains from one sample, sequenced in a study of T cell changes during pregnancy in multiple sclerosis. Profiled with immunoSEQ multiplex PCR; TCRdb holds only in-frame clones, not every one. This table holds some 70,000 clones, approximately 94% found once. The specimen was peripheral blood, collected in the second trimester of pregnancy. These receptor sequences come from a female donor in good health, enrolled as a control in a pregnancy study. Each CDR3 is given with its conserved first and last residue. Fields, in order: clone size, V gene, D gene, J gene, CDR3 protein, CDR3 DNA. A D gene is named only where the DNA matches it firmly. Some rows mark clone size as missing; the rest say once, few, many or name a class of expanded clone.

clone_size: .; v_call: TRBV27; d_call: TRBD1; j_call: TRBJ2-7; cdr3_aa: CASSLGGQGALYEQYF; cdr3_nt: TGTGCCAGCAGTTTAGGAGGACAGGGGGCTCTCTACGAGCAGTACTTC
clone_size: once; v_call: TRBV7-9; d_call: .; j_call: TRBJ2-5; cdr3_aa: CASSLSGRETQYF; cdr3_nt: TGTGCCAGCAGCTTATCGGGGAGAGAGACCCAGTACTTC
clone_size: .; v_call: TRBV2; d_call: .; j_call: TRBJ1-1; cdr3_aa: CASKSRGLNTEAFF; cdr3_nt: TGTGCCAGCAAGTCCAGGGGATTGAACACTGAAGCTTTCTTT
clone_size: .; v_call: TRBV4-1; d_call: TRBD1; j_call: TRBJ1-1; cdr3_aa: CASSRTGGDEAFF; cdr3_nt: TGCGCCAGCAGCCGAACAGGGGGGGATGAAGCTTTCTTT
clone_size: .; v_call: TRBV6-1; d_call: .; j_call: TRBJ1-2; cdr3_aa: CASRITGLGYGYTF; cdr3_nt: TGTGCCAGCAGAATTACAGGGTTGGGCTATGGCTACACCTTC
clone_size: .; v_call: TRBV30; d_call: .; j_call: TRBJ1-2; cdr3_aa: CAWRGQSYGYTF; cdr3_nt: TGTGCCTGGAGAGGACAGTCCTATGGCTACACCTTC
clone_size: .; v_call: TRBV29-1; d_call: TRBD1; j_call: TRBJ1-1; cdr3_aa: CSVYRGHEAFF; cdr3_nt: TGCAGCGTTTACAGGGGGCATGAAGCTTTCTTT
clone_size: .; v_call: TRBV7-3; d_call: TRBD2; j_call: TRBJ2-1; cdr3_aa: CASSLVGGNEQFF; cdr3_nt: TGTGCCAGCAGCCTCGTGGGAGGGAATGAGCAGTTCTTC
clone_size: .; v_call: TRBV5-1; d_call: TRBD2; j_call: TRBJ2-3; cdr3_aa: CASSFRGLAGGPDTQYF; cdr3_nt: TGCGCCAGCAGCTTCCGCGGACTAGCGGGGGGCCCCGATACGCAGTATTTT
clone_size: .; v_call: TRBV4-3; d_call: .; j_call: TRBJ1-6; cdr3_aa: CASSQDRENSPLHF; cdr3_nt: TGCGCCAGCAGCCAAGACAGGGAAAATTCACCCCTCCACTTT
clone_size: .; v_call: TRBV7-8; d_call: .; j_call: TRBJ1-2; cdr3_aa: CASSPGDGYGYTF; cdr3_nt: TGTGCCAGCAGCCCGGGTGATGGGTATGGCTACACCTTC
clone_size: .; v_call: TRBV19; d_call: .; j_call: TRBJ1-6; cdr3_aa: CASSIFRGSGNSPLHF; cdr3_nt: TGTGCCAGTAGTATCTTCAGGGGATCTGGAAATTCACCCCTCCACTTT
clone_size: .; v_call: TRBV4-3; d_call: .; j_call: TRBJ2-5; cdr3_aa: CASSRGGGLWETQYF; cdr3_nt: TGCGCCAGCAGCCGAGGGGGGGGCCTATGGGAGACCCAGTACTTC
clone_size: .; v_call: TRBV4-3; d_call: .; j_call: TRBJ2-7; cdr3_aa: CASSPEDSYEQYF; cdr3_nt: TGCGCCAGCAGCCCTGAGGACTCCTACGAGCAGTACTTC
clone_size: .; v_call: TRBV19; d_call: TRBD2; j_call: TRBJ2-1; cdr3_aa: CASSIDWGTSFNEQFF; cdr3_nt: TGTGCCAGTAGTATAGACTGGGGGACTAGCTTTAATGAGCAGTTCTTC
clone_size: .; v_call: TRBV7-9; d_call: TRBD1; j_call: TRBJ1-1; cdr3_aa: CASSFEGATEAFF; cdr3_nt: TGTGCCAGCAGCTTCGAGGGGGCGACTGAAGCTTTCTTT
clone_size: .; v_call: TRBV28; d_call: TRBD1; j_call: TRBJ1-2; cdr3_aa: CASSSGGRYGYTF; cdr3_nt: TGTGCCAGCAGTTCAGGGGGAAGGTATGGCTACACCTTC
clone_size: .; v_call: TRBV4-3; d_call: .; j_call: TRBJ1-3; cdr3_aa: CASSPDRPAGNTIYF; cdr3_nt: TGCGCCAGCAGCCCCGACAGACCAGCTGGAAACACCATATATTTT
clone_size: once; v_call: TRBV30; d_call: TRBD1; j_call: TRBJ2-7; cdr3_aa: CAWSVLDRVSEQYF; cdr3_nt: TGTGCCTGGAGTGTACTGGACAGGGTTAGCGAGCAGTACTTC
clone_size: .; v_call: TRBV30; d_call: TRBD1; j_call: TRBJ1-2; cdr3_aa: CAWRGQIFYGYTF; cdr3_nt: TGTGCCTGGAGGGGACAGATCTTTTATGGCTACACCTTC
clone_size: .; v_call: TRBV4-3; d_call: TRBD1; j_call: TRBJ1-1; cdr3_aa: CASSRGQGTEAFF; cdr3_nt: TGCGCCAGCAGCCGAGGACAGGGCACTGAAGCTTTCTTT
clone_size: .; v_call: TRBV7-2; d_call: .; j_call: TRBJ1-2; cdr3_aa: CASSLISDPFYGYTF; cdr3_nt: TGTGCCAGCAGCTTAATATCAGATCCCTTCTATGGCTACACCTTC
clone_size: .; v_call: TRBV18; d_call: TRBD1; j_call: TRBJ2-2; cdr3_aa: CASSSGQYTGELFF; cdr3_nt: TGTGCCAGCTCCTCGGGACAGTACACCGGGGAGCTGTTTTTT
clone_size: .; v_call: TRBV7-2; d_call: .; j_call: TRBJ2-1; cdr3_aa: CASSLTPGEQFF; cdr3_nt: TGTGCCAGCAGCCTAACCCCCGGTGAGCAGTTCTTC
clone_size: .; v_call: TRBV18; d_call: TRBD1; j_call: TRBJ1-6; cdr3_aa: CASSSRDRESPLHF; cdr3_nt: TGTGCCAGCTCATCCCGGGACAGGGAATCACCCCTCCACTTT
clone_size: .; v_call: TRBV6-1; d_call: .; j_call: TRBJ1-5; cdr3_aa: CASSEGASRSNQPQHF; cdr3_nt: TGTGCCAGCAGTGAAGGGGCCTCAAGGAGCAATCAGCCCCAGCATTTT
clone_size: .; v_call: TRBV7-9; d_call: .; j_call: TRBJ2-7; cdr3_aa: CASSQSQGEQYF; cdr3_nt: TGTGCCAGCTCCCAGAGCCAGGGCGAGCAGTACTTC
clone_size: .; v_call: TRBV5-1; d_call: .; j_call: TRBJ1-2; cdr3_aa: CATRGGGGYTF; cdr3_nt: TGCGCCACCAGAGGGGGGGGCGGCTACACCTTC
clone_size: .; v_call: TRBV7-2; d_call: .; j_call: TRBJ1-5; cdr3_aa: CASSLNSQPQHF; cdr3_nt: TGTGCCAGCAGCTTAAACAGTCAGCCCCAGCATTTT
clone_size: .; v_call: TRBV4-3; d_call: .; j_call: TRBJ1-2; cdr3_aa: CASSQDRETNYGYTF; cdr3_nt: TGCGCCAGCAGCCAAGATAGGGAGACGAACTATGGCTACACCTTC
clone_size: .; v_call: TRBV18; d_call: TRBD2; j_call: TRBJ2-3; cdr3_aa: CASSPLGGGDTDTQYF; cdr3_nt: TGTGCCAGCTCACCACTCGGCGGGGGGGACACAGATACGCAGTATTTT
clone_size: .; v_call: TRBV7-9; d_call: TRBD2; j_call: TRBJ2-7; cdr3_aa: CASSPSERGSDEQYF; cdr3_nt: TGTGCCAGCAGCCCTTCGGAGCGGGGTAGCGACGAGCAGTACTTC
clone_size: .; v_call: TRBV7-3; d_call: TRBD1; j_call: TRBJ1-1; cdr3_aa: CASSTGGNTEAFF; cdr3_nt: TGTGCCAGCAGCACAGGGGGGAACACTGAAGCTTTCTTT
clone_size: .; v_call: TRBV6-6; d_call: .; j_call: TRBJ2-1; cdr3_aa: CASSPQYNEQFF; cdr3_nt: TGTGCCAGCAGTCCACAGTACAATGAGCAGTTCTTC
clone_size: .; v_call: TRBV2; d_call: .; j_call: TRBJ2-2; cdr3_aa: CASSEQVGLFF; cdr3_nt: TGTGCCAGCAGTGAACAGGTTGGGCTGTTTTTT
clone_size: .; v_call: TRBV4-3; d_call: .; j_call: TRBJ1-3; cdr3_aa: CASSQGGRAGNTIYF; cdr3_nt: TGCGCCAGCAGCCAAGGAGGAAGAGCTGGAAACACCATATATTTT
clone_size: .; v_call: TRBV18; d_call: .; j_call: TRBJ1-1; cdr3_aa: CASSPGTGKNTEAFF; cdr3_nt: TGTGCCAGCTCACCAGGCACAGGGAAGAACACTGAAGCTTTCTTT
clone_size: .; v_call: TRBV4-1; d_call: .; j_call: TRBJ2-2; cdr3_aa: CASDRGTGELFF; cdr3_nt: TGCGCCAGCGATAGGGGCACCGGGGAGCTGTTTTTT
clone_size: .; v_call: TRBV28; d_call: .; j_call: TRBJ1-1; cdr3_aa: CASSLGGASYTEAFF; cdr3_nt: TGTGCCAGCAGTTTAGGGGGGGCGAGCTACACTGAAGCTTTCTTT
clone_size: once; v_call: TRBV6-4; d_call: .; j_call: TRBJ2-2; cdr3_aa: CASSGDINTGELFF; cdr3_nt: TGTGCCAGCTCCGGGGATATAAACACCGGGGAGCTGTTTTTT
clone_size: .; v_call: TRBV27; d_call: .; j_call: TRBJ1-5; cdr3_aa: CASSREGPSQPQHF; cdr3_nt: TGTGCCAGCAGCCGAGAGGGCCCAAGTCAGCCCCAGCATTTT
clone_size: .; v_call: TRBV23-1; d_call: .; j_call: TRBJ2-1; cdr3_aa: CASSQPYNEQFF; cdr3_nt: TGCGCCAGCAGTCAACCTTACAATGAGCAGTTCTTC
clone_size: .; v_call: TRBV29-1; d_call: .; j_call: TRBJ1-2; cdr3_aa: CSVDSYGYTF; cdr3_nt: TGCAGCGTTGACAGCTATGGCTACACCTTC
clone_size: .; v_call: TRBV6-4; d_call: .; j_call: TRBJ2-3; cdr3_aa: CASAKFAQYF; cdr3_nt: TGTGCCAGCGCGAAGTTTGCGCAGTATTTT